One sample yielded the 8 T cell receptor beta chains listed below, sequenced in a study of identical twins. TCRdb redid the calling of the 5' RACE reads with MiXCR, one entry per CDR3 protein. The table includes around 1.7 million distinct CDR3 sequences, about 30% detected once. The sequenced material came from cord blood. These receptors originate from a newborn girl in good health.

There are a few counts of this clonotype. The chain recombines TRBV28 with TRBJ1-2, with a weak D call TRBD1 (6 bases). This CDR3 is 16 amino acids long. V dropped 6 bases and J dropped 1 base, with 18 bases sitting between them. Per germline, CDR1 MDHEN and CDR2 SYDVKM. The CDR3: CASSRRGPPSNYGYTF. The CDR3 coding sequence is TGTGCCAGCAGCCGACGGGGGCCCCCTAGTAACTATGGCTACACCTTC.

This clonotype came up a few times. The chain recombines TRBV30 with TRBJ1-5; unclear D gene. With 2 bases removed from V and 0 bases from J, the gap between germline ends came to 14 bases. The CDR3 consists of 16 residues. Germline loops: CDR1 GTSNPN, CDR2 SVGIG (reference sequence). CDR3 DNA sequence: TGTGCCTGGAGTCGGACCGACCTATATAGCAATCAGCCCCAGCATTTT. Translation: CAWSRTDLYSNQPQHF.

The CDR3 reads CASTAQGTEAFF. CDR3 in DNA: TGTGCCAGCACGGCGCAGGGCACTGAAGCTTTCTTT. V is TRBV12-3 or TRBV12-4 and J is TRBJ1-1; weak D call: TRBD1 (5 bases). There are 12 residues in the CDR3. V gave up 7 bases and J gave up 4 bases, with 10 bases separating them.

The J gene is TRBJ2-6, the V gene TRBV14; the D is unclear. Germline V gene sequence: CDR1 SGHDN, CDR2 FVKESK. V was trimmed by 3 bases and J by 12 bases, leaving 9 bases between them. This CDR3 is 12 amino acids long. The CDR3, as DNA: TGTGCCAGCAGCCATGACCTCCCCGTCCTGACTTTC. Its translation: CASSHDLPVLTF.

This CDR3 reads CASSWEKSVRSYNEQYF. CDR3 DNA sequence: TGCGCCAGCAGTTGGGAGAAGAGCGTCCGATCCTACAATGAGCAGTACTTC. This chain uses TRBV5-1 with TRBJ2-7, with D maybe TRBD2 (5 bases). The CDR3 totals 17 residues. The germline CDR1 and CDR2 sequences are SGHRS and YFSETQ. V was clipped by 5 bases and J by 7 bases, with 28 bases between them.

This CDR3 reads CASSSAWLQELTEAFF. In DNA form, the CDR3 reads TGTGCCAGCAGTTCCGCCTGGCTACAGGAGCTCACTGAAGCTTTCTTT. The chain recombines TRBV28 with TRBJ1-1; maybe TRBD1 (5 bases). CDR1 MDHEN and CDR2 SYDVKM come from the germline V gene. With 4 bases removed from V and 4 bases from J, the gap between germline ends came to 19 bases. The CDR3 extends over 16 amino acids. The variable domain in full, with the rest retrieved from reference TRBV28 and TRBJ1-1, is DVKVTQSSRYLVKRTGEKVFLECVQDMDHENMFWYRQDPGLGLRLIYFSYDVKMKEKGDIPEGYSVSREKKERFSLILESASTNQTSMYLCASSSAWLQELTEAFFGQGTRLTVV.

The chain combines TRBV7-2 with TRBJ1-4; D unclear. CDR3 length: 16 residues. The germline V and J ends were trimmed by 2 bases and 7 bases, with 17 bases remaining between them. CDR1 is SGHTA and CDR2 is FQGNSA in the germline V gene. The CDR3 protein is CASSLRAPRRAEKLFF. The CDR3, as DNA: TGTGCCAGCAGCTTAAGAGCACCGAGACGGGCTGAAAAACTGTTTTTT.

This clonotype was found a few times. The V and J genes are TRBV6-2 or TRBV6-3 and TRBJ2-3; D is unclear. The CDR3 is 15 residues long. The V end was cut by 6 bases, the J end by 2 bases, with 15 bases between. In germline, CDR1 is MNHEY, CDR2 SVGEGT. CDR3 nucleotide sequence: TGTGCCAGCAGAGGCTGGGATTTTTCCACAGATACGCAGTATTTT. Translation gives CASRGWDFSTDTQYF.